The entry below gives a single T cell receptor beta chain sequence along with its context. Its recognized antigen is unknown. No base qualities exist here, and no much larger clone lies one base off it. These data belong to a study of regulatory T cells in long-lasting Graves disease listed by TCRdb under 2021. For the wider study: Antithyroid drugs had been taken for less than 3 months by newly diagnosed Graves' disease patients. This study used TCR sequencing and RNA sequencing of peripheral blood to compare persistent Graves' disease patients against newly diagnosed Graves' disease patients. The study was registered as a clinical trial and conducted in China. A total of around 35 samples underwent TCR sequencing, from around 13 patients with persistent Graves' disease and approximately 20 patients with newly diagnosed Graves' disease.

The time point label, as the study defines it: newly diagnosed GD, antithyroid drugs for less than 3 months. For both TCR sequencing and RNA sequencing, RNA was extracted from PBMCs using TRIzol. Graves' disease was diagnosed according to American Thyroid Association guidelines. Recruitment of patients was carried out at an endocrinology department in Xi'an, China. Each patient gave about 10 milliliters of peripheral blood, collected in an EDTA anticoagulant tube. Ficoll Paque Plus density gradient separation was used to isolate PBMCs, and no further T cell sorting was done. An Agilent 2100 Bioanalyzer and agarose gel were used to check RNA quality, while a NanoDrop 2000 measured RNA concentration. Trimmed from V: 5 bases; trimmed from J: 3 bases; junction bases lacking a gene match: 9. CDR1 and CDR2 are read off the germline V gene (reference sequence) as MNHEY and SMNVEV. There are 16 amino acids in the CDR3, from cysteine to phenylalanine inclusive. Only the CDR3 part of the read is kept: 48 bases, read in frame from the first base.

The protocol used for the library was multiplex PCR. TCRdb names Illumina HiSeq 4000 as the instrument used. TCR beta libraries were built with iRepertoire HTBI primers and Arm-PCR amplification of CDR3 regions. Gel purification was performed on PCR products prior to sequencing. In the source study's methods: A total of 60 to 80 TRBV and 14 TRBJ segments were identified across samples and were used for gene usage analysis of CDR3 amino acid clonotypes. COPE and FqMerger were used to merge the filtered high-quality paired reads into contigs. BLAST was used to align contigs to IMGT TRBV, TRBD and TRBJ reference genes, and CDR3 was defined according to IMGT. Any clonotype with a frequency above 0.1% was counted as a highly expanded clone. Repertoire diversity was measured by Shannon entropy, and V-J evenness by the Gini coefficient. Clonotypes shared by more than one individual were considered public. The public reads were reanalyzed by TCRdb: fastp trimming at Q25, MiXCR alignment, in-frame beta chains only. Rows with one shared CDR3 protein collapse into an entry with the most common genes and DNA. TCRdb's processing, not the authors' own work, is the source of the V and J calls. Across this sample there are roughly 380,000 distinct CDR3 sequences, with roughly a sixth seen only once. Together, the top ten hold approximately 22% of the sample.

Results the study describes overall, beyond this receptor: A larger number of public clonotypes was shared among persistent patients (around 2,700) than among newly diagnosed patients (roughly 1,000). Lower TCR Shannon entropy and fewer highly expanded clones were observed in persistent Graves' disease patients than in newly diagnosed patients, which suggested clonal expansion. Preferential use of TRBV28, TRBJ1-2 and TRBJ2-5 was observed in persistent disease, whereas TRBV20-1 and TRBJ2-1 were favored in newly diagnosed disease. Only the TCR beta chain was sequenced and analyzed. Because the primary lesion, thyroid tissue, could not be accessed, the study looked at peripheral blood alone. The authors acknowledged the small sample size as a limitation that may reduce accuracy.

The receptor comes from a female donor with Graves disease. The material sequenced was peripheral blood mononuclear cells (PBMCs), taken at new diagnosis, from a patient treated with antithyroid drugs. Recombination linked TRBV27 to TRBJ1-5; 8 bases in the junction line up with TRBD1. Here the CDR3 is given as CASSPSPTGVNQPQHF. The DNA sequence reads TGTGCCAGCAGTCCAAGCCCGACAGGGGTCAATCAGCCCCAGCATTTT.